Reported below is one TCR beta chain. As yet, its antigen is unknown. The data belong to a study of T cell responses to AZD1222 COVID-19 vaccine. General observations from the study: In all cases, repertoires were sampled only after the peak T cell response. The number of AZD1222 recipients seropositive at baseline was only six.

V was pared by 5 bases and J by 0 bases, with 13 bases between. This CDR3 is built from 15 residues. CDR1 and CDR2 from the germline V gene are SGHVS and FQNEAQ. Repertoires were generated with immunoSEQ multiplex PCR, while TCRdb's copy carries only in-frame clones and drops some. In the table there are some 130,000 clones, about 82% of which are singletons. The sequence was obtained from an adult who received the MenACWY meningococcal vaccine as a control. The material sequenced was peripheral blood, taken 28 days after the second dose of the MenACWY control vaccine. The V call is TRBV7-8, the J call TRBJ1-1; TRBD1 is a possible D gene (5 bases). CDR3 DNA sequence: TGTGCCAGCAGCGACTTCGACAGTCTGAACACTGAAGCTTTCTTT. Its protein product is CASSDFDSLNTEAFF.